This T cell receptor beta chain was captured in a study of vaccination effects on CD4 cells after COVID-19. Background on the study: Antigen-specific CD4+ T cells expanded by the ViraFEST assay with viral peptide pools were then sequenced. Participants were given two doses of BNT162b2 or mRNA-1273 vaccine. General observations from the study: There were few convalescent patients in the study and no early post-infection timepoints.

The CDR3 runs 14 residues. Germline CDR1 and CDR2: LNHDA and SQIVND (reference sequence). V was cut by 4 bases and J by 0 bases, with 7 bases left in between. With roughly 10 days of culture completed, CD4+ T cells were isolated. Recipients of the vaccine had no prior SARS-CoV-2 infection and negative nucleocapsid antibodies. Regarding this clone: No antigen is known for it.

Sequenced by immunoSEQ multiplex PCR; TCRdb stores in-frame clones only, minus some. The sample shows under 60,000 clones, around 63% of them seen only once. Sequenced material: CD4+ T cells from PBMCs cultured without peptide, taken before COVID-19 vaccination. The chain is built from TRBV19 and TRBJ1-3, with TRBD1 as a possible D gene (5 bases). The receptor's source is a human donor who received a COVID-19 vaccine. CDR3 sequence reads: CASSRQISGNTIYF. The CDR3 DNA follows: TGTGCCAGTAGTAGACAGATCTCTGGAAACACCATATATTTT.